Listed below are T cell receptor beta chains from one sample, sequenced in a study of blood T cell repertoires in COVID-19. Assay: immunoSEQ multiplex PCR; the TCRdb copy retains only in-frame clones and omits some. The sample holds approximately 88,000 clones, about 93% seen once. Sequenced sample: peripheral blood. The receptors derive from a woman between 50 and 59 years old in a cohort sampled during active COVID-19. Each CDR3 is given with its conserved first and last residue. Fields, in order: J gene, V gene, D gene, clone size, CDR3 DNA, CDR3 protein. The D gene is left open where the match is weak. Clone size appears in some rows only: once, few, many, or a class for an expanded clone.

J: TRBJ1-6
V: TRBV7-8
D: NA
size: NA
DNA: TGTGCCAGCAGCGCGGGGGCCCTCGGCAGGGGTTATAATTCACCCCTCCACTTT
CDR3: CASSAGALGRGYNSPLHF

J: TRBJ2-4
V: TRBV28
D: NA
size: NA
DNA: TGTGCCAGCAGTTCCGCGGGACGTAGAGCCAAAAACATTCAGTACTTC
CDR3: CASSSAGRRAKNIQYF

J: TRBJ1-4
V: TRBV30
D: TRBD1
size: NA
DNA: TGTGCCTGGAGTGGGGGGACAGGGAGTAAAAAACTGTTTTTT
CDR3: CAWSGGTGSKKLFF

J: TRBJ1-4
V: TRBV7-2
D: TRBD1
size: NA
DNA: TGTGCCAGCAGCTCCGCCTCGGCAGGGGGCAATGAAAAACTGTTTTTT
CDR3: CASSSASAGGNEKLFF

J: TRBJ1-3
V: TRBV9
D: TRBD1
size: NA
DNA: TGTGCCAGCAGCCCCCGGGACAGTGGAAACACCATATATTTT
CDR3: CASSPRDSGNTIYF

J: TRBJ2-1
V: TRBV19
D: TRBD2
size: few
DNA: TGTGCCAGTAGTAGTGGCGGGGGGGGTTACAATGAGCAGTTCTTC
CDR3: CASSSGGGGYNEQFF

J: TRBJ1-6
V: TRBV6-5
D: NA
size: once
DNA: TGTGCCAGCCAGGATAATTCACCCCTCCACTTT
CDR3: CASQDNSPLHF

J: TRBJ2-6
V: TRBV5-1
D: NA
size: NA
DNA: TGCGCCAGCAGTTACGGGACAGGGGCCAACGTCCTGACTTTC
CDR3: CASSYGTGANVLTF

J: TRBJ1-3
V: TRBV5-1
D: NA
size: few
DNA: TGCGCCAGCAGCCCGGACGGACTCTCTGGAAACACCATATATTTT
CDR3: CASSPDGLSGNTIYF

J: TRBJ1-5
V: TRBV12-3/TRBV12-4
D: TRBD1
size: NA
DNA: TGTGCCAGCAGCTGGGACAGGGGGCAGCCCCAGCATTTT
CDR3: CASSWDRGQPQHF

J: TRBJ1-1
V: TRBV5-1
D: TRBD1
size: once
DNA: TGCGCCAGCGACCCCGGACAGGGCGCCACTGAAGCTTTCTTT
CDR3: CASDPGQGATEAFF

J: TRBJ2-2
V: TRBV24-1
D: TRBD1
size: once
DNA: TGTGCCACCAGTGATTGGGACAGCCGCGACACCGGGGAGCTGTTTTTT
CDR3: CATSDWDSRDTGELFF

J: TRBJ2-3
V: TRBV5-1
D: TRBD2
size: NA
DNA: TGCGCCAGCAGCTTGGGACTAGCGGTCCCTAGCACAGATACGCAGTATTTT
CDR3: CASSLGLAVPSTDTQYF

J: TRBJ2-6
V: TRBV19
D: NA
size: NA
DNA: TGTGCCAGTAGTAGCGAGGGAATAGGGACTGGAGGGGCCAACGTCCTGACTTTC
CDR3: CASSSEGIGTGGANVLTF

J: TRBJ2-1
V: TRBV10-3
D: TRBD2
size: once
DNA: TGTGCCATCAGGGGAATAGCGGGCCTTTCGGGGGAGCAGTTCTTC
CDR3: CAIRGIAGLSGEQFF

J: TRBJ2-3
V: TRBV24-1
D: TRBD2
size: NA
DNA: TGTGCCACCAGTGATTGGACTAGCGGGAGCCCAGATACGCAGTATTTT
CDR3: CATSDWTSGSPDTQYF